The clone carrying this T cell receptor beta chain was counted ten times or more. Its specificity is not known. The data originate from a study of T cells in Graves' hyperthyroidism and ophthalmopathy. Notes on the study in general: In validation, the model predicted ophthalmopathy. These predictions came a median about 6.5 months before onset.

The definition of stable Graves' hyperthyroidism was no ophthalmopathy progression within 18 months. Among the patients, aged 18 to 65, hyperthyroidism was newly diagnosed and had lasted under 2 months. Diagnosis rested on symptoms, serum thyroxine and TRAb, thyroid ultrasound, and orbital computed tomography. The TCR beta CDR3 regions underwent amplification using RNA transcripts as the source. A first-round RT-PCR of the TCR CDR3 used the HTBI primer set. TCRdb ran MiXCR on the multiplex PCR reads and lists one entry per CDR3 protein. The data show a few hundred thousand distinct CDR3 sequences, around 19% seen once. The V and J ends lost 3 bases and 5 bases, in that order; junction bases with no gene match: 4. CDR1 SGDLS and CDR2 YYNGEE come from the germline V gene. The CDR3 covers 14 residues.

The sample consisted of blood. This TCR was recovered from a man aged 40-55 years with Graves' hyperthyroidism. The chain links TRBV9 to TRBJ2-5; TRBD2 aligns across 10 bases. As DNA, the CDR3 is TGTGCCAGCAGCGCTAGCGGGGGCAAGGAGACCCAGTACTTC. Amino acids: CASSASGGKETQYF.